Reported below is one TCR beta chain. The antigen remains unidentified. Germline trimming cut 1 base from V and 10 bases from J; bases unmatched to any gene: 10. CDR1 is LNHNV, CDR2 YYDKDF, per germline (reference sequence). CDR3 length equals 15 residues. This record belongs to a study of cytomegalovirus exposure and HLA in healthy donors. Regarding the study as a whole: Presence/absence analyses assumed roughly uniform sequencing depth across donors, which may not hold.

This PCR relied on a set of 60 Vbeta primers and 13 Jbeta primers. Sequenced by immunoSEQ multiplex PCR; TCRdb stores in-frame clones only, minus some. The sample has roughly 170,000 clones; approximately 80% are singletons. The rearrangement links TRBV15 to TRBJ2-1, with TRBD2 matching over 7 bases. The origin of this receptor is a woman between 45 and 60 years old in good health and CMV-seropositive. The source material was PBMCs. This CDR3 is CATSRASGAAREQFF. CDR3 coding DNA: TGTGCCACCAGCAGAGCCAGCGGGGCAGCTAGGGAGCAGTTCTTC.